The rows below give T cell receptor beta chains drawn from one sample of a study of cytomegalovirus exposure and HLA in healthy donors. Only in-frame clones appear in the TCRdb table, and some are missing; sequencing was by immunoSEQ multiplex PCR. The repertoire includes around 200,000 clones, around 64% of them detected once, and about 3% sits in the top ten. Specimen: PBMCs. These receptors were taken from a man aged 35-49 years in good health and CMV-seropositive. CDR3s include the opening cysteine and the closing phenylalanine or tryptophan. A D gene is named only where the DNA matches it firmly. Not all rows give a size; the values are once, few, many and, for expanded clones, a class.

>-|TRBJ1-3|-|TRBV6-5
TGTGCCAGCATGTCGAGGGAGGCTGGAAACACCATATATTTT
CASMSREAGNTIYF
>-|TRBJ1-1|-|TRBV5-6
TGTGCCAGCAGCTTCAGAAGGAACACTGAAGCTTTCTTT
CASSFRRNTEAFF
>TRBD1|TRBJ1-5|once|TRBV5-6
TGTGCCAGCAGCTTCCGGGACAGACCCAATCAGCCCCAGCATTTT
CASSFRDRPNQPQHF
>TRBD1|TRBJ1-5|-|TRBV6-8
TGTGCCTCGCCTGTGGGCAGGGGGGAGAGGCCCCAGCATTTT
CASPVGRGERPQHF
>TRBD1|TRBJ1-4|once|TRBV6-5
TGTGCCAGCGCCATGAGGGGGCCTGAGGGGAAACTGTTTTTT
CASAMRGPEGKLFF
>-|TRBJ1-1|-|TRBV6-5
TGTGCCAGCAGTCGCCTAACCCAGGAGAACACTGAAGCTTTCTTT
CASSRLTQENTEAFF
>-|TRBJ2-1|-|TRBV13
TGTGCCAGCAGCTTACGCGACTACAATGAGCAGTTCTTC
CASSLRDYNEQFF
>-|TRBJ1-1|-|TRBV19
TGTGCCAGTAGTTGGGGGGGAACTGAAGCTTTCTTT
CASSWGGTEAFF
>TRBD1|TRBJ1-4|few|TRBV6-5
TGTGCCAGCAGGATCACGACAGGGACGAATGAAAAACTGTTTTTT
CASRITTGTNEKLFF
>TRBD1|TRBJ1-6|-|TRBV5-1
TGCGCCAGCAGCGCCTCATGGGACAGGGAAGGGTATCCTTCACCCCTCCACTTT
CASSASWDREGYPSPLHF
>TRBD1|TRBJ1-1|-|TRBV7-6
TGTGCCAGCAGCCCCCTCCAGGGGGCTGAAGCTTTCTTT
CASSPLQGAEAFF
>-|TRBJ2-2|-|TRBV7-6
TGTGCCAGCAGCACGAGGACAGCCCCTAACACCGGGGAGCTGTTTTTT
CASSTRTAPNTGELFF
>TRBD1|TRBJ2-5|-|TRBV19
TGTGCCAGTAGCAACAGGGGGAGAGAGACCCAGTACTTC
CASSNRGRETQYF
>TRBD2|TRBJ2-3|-|TRBV5-6
TGTGCCAGCAGCTTCCTAGCGGGGGGCACAGATACGCAGTATTTT
CASSFLAGGTDTQYF
>-|TRBJ1-1|-|TRBV2
TGTGCCAGCATCAAGACCAGGGATACTGAAGCTTTCTTT
CASIKTRDTEAFF
>-|TRBJ2-1|-|TRBV5-1
TGCGCCAGCAGCCCGCCGGGACAAAGACTGAATGAGCAGTTCTTC
CASSPPGQRLNEQFF
>TRBD1|TRBJ1-1|once|TRBV5-6
TGTGCCAGCAGCTTGGCGCCCGGGACAGCCACCGAAGCTTTCTTT
CASSLAPGTATEAFF
>TRBD1|TRBJ2-3|-|TRBV5-6
TGTGCCAGCAGCCTCGGGACAGGGAAAGGGGTCACAGATACGCAGTATTTT
CASSLGTGKGVTDTQYF
>-|TRBJ2-6|-|TRBV11-2
TGTGCCAGCAGCTTTAAGGCCGGGTTGAGTGGGGCCAACGTCCTGACTTTC
CASSFKAGLSGANVLTF
>-|TRBJ1-6|-|TRBV19
TGTGCCAGTAAGGAGGGGACCTCCTATAATTCACCCCTCCACTTT
CASKEGTSYNSPLHF
>TRBD1|TRBJ1-3|few|TRBV7-9
TGTGCCAGCACCGGGACAGGCGGAAACACCATATATTTT
CASTGTGGNTIYF
>TRBD1|TRBJ1-3|-|TRBV28
TGTGCCAGCAGTTTAAAGGGACAGGGTGGAAACACCATATATTTT
CASSLKGQGGNTIYF
>TRBD1|TRBJ1-1|-|TRBV7-2
TGTGCCAGCAGCGTCACAGGGGGCACTGAAGCTTTCTTT
CASSVTGGTEAFF
>TRBD1|TRBJ1-1|-|TRBV7-2
TGTGCCAGCAGCCCACAGGGGGCTAGGACTGAAGCTTCCTTT
CASSPQGARTEASF
>TRBD1|TRBJ1-1|-|TRBV19
TGTGCCAGTAGTGATCACGGACAGGTTCCTGAAGCTTTCTTT
CASSDHGQVPEAFF
>-|TRBJ2-7|-|TRBV6-6
TGTGCCAGCAGTTACCTCACGGGGAGGTTCTACGAGCAGTACTTC
CASSYLTGRFYEQYF
>-|TRBJ1-1|few|TRBV29-1
TGCAGCGTTGGTCGGGGGAACACTGAAGCTTTCTTT
CSVGRGNTEAFF
>TRBD1|TRBJ2-7|-|TRBV18
TGTGCCAGCTCACCCCTGGGGACAGCCTACGAGCAGTACTTC
CASSPLGTAYEQYF
>TRBD1|TRBJ2-2|-|TRBV10-3
TGTGCCATAGGGGACAGGGGAGCCGGGGAGCTGTTTTTT
CAIGDRGAGELFF
>-|TRBJ2-7|-|TRBV19
TGTGCCAGTAGACCCGACACCCGTCCCTACGAGCAGTACTTC
CASRPDTRPYEQYF
>-|TRBJ1-1|few|TRBV15
TGTGCCACCAGCAGAGACCAGGCCCGAGCTTTCTTT
CATSRDQARAFF
>TRBD2|TRBJ2-7|-|TRBV11-3
TGTGCCAGCAGCCCCGGGACTAGCGCCTACGAGCAGTACTTC
CASSPGTSAYEQYF
>TRBD1|TRBJ2-1|few|TRBV7-9
TGTGCCAGCAGCCGAGACAGGGCCGAGCAGTTCTTC
CASSRDRAEQFF
>TRBD2|TRBJ2-3|once|TRBV7-2
TGTGCCAGCAGCTCGATAGCGGGGGGCACAGATACGCAGTATTTT
CASSSIAGGTDTQYF
>-|TRBJ1-5|-|TRBV28
TGTGCCAGCAGTTCTGACAGATATAGCAATCAGCCCCAGCATTTT
CASSSDRYSNQPQHF
>-|TRBJ1-4|-|TRBV5-4
TGTGCCAGCAGCTTCGAGCCGATAACTAATGAAAAACTGTTTTTT
CASSFEPITNEKLFF
>TRBD2|TRBJ2-3|-|TRBV6-1
TGTGCCAGCAGTCGGACTAGCGGCACAGATACGCAGTATTTT
CASSRTSGTDTQYF
>TRBD1|TRBJ1-2|-|TRBV27
TGTGCCAGCAGTTCCCTCGGACAGGGGGCGCGGGGCTACACCTTC
CASSSLGQGARGYTF
>TRBD1|TRBJ2-1|few|TRBV7-3
TGTGCCAGCAGCTTACAGGGACAGGAGTACAATGAGCAGTTCTTC
CASSLQGQEYNEQFF
>-|TRBJ1-6|-|TRBV9
TGTGCCAGCAGCCCAACGAGGGAATTGTATAATTCACCCCTCCACTTT
CASSPTRELYNSPLHF
>-|TRBJ1-1|-|TRBV9
TGTGCCAGCAGCCCCCAGGACACTGAAGCTTTCTTT
CASSPQDTEAFF
>-|TRBJ2-3|once|TRBV11-2
TGTGCCAGCAGCTCTCGGTCTCTAGTGGATACGCAGTATTTT
CASSSRSLVDTQYF
>TRBD2|TRBJ2-3|-|TRBV4-1
TGCGCCAGCAGCTCGAGCGGGGGGAGCACAGATACGCAGTATTTT
CASSSSGGSTDTQYF
>-|TRBJ2-2|-|TRBV19
TGTGCCAGTAGCAGGGCGGTCACCGGGGAGCTGTTTTTT
CASSRAVTGELFF